This section outlines one T cell receptor beta chain sequence together with its context. Here immunoSEQ multiplex PCR was the method, and the copy in TCRdb shows in-frame clones only, minus some. The sample has 130,000 to 150,000 clones, 80% seen once; the top ten hold about 3.5%. Germline V lookup: CDR1 SGDLS, CDR2 YYNGEE. CDR3 length: 15 amino acids. V was clipped by 3 bases and J by 5 bases; unmatched bases: 10. These data belong to a study of blood T cell repertoires in COVID-19. Across the study: T cells, B-cell-depleted T cells, or PBMCs supplied cDNA or gDNA.

The genes are TRBV9 and TRBJ2-5; 7 positions agree with TRBD2. Sample: peripheral blood. The clonotype originates from a man between 70 and 80 years old who had recovered from COVID-19. DNA of the CDR3: TGTGCCAGCAGCGCCTTCTCGACTAGCTTGGAGACCCAGTACTTC. Amino acid sequence: CASSAFSTSLETQYF. Full variable domain (outside the CDR3, taken from reference TRBV9 and TRBJ2-5): DSGVTQTPKHLITATGQRVTLRCSPRSGDLSVYWYQQSLDQGLQFLIQYYNGEERAKGNILERFSAQQFPDLHSELNLSSLELGDSALYFCASSAFSTSLETQYFGPGTRLLVL.